A single sample gave rise to the 21 T cell receptor beta chains below, sequenced in a study of blood T cell repertoires in COVID-19. Sequencing was performed with immunoSEQ multiplex PCR; in TCRdb, only in-frame clones are kept and a portion is missing. The data hold roughly 570,000 clones, with roughly 91% observed a single time. Specimen: peripheral blood. These receptors all come from a woman aged 45-59 years with COVID-19, enrolled during active disease.

This chain links TRBV16 with TRBJ2-2, with TRBD1 matching 9 bases. Germline V gene sequence: CDR1 KGHSY, CDR2 FQNENV. The CDR3 spans 15 residues. Unmatched junction bases numbered 9, after V lost 6 bases and J lost 7 bases. CDR3 in amino acids: CASSFRDRDIGELFF. In DNA, the CDR3 is TGTGCCAGCAGTTTCCGGGACAGGGACATCGGGGAGCTGTTTTTT.

The chain uses TRBV29-1 and TRBJ1-1, with a possible D match to TRBD1 (5 bases). The length of the CDR3 is 13 residues. Germline V gives CDR1 SQVTM, CDR2 ANQGSEA. Trimming took off 5 bases at V and 1 base at J, with 11 bases between the two ends. The CDR3 spells CSVSVRANTEAFF. CDR3 sequence (DNA): TGCAGCGTTTCCGTCAGGGCGAACACTGAAGCTTTCTTT.

The chain has TRBV9 and TRBJ2-1; possibly TRBD2 for D (7 bases). The CDR3 runs to 15 residues. Germline lookup yields CDR1 SGDLS and CDR2 YYNGEE. Trimming shortened V by 1 base and J by 5 bases, and 13 bases separated the two germline ends. The CDR3: CASSVMRGGNNEQFF. The CDR3 nucleotides are TGTGCCAGCAGCGTAATGAGGGGGGGCAACAATGAGCAGTTCTTC.

J is TRBJ1-6 and V is TRBV11-2; tentative D call: TRBD1 (6 bases). Per germline, CDR1 SGHAT and CDR2 FQNNGV. CDR3 length equals 15 residues. V lost 5 bases to trimming and J lost 2 bases, with 10 bases between them. Here the CDR3 reads CASSRRQAYNSPLHF. CDR3 sequence (DNA): TGTGCCAGCAGCCGAAGACAGGCCTATAATTCACCCCTCCACTTT. The full variable domain, rest sourced from reference TRBV11-2 and TRBJ1-6, is EAGVAQSPRYKIIEKRQSVAFWCNPISGHATLYWYQQILGQGPKLLIQFQNNGVVDDSQLPKDRFSAERLKGVDSTLKIQPAKLEDSAVYLCASSRRQAYNSPLHFGNGTRLTVT.

V usage is TRBV11-2 and J usage is TRBJ2-1; 8 bases map to TRBD2. The CDR3 length is 15 residues. Germline V gives CDR1 SGHAT, CDR2 FQNNGV. Unmatched junction bases numbered 9, after V lost 8 bases and J lost 3 bases. The CDR3 coding sequence is TGTGCCAGCTCCTTCGGGGGGGGTTACTACAATGAGCAGTTCTTC. Amino acid sequence: CASSFGGGYYNEQFF.

In nucleotides, the CDR3 is TGTGCCAGTAGCCAAACTGGGGCAGACCGAAATACTGAAGCTTTCTTT. Protein: CASSQTGADRNTEAFF. The chain recombines TRBV19 with TRBJ1-1, with D possibly matching TRBD1 (5 bases). V lost 6 bases to trimming and J lost 5 bases, with 22 bases between them. Germline CDR1 reads LNHDA; CDR2 reads SQIVND (reference sequence). This CDR3 spans 16 amino acids.

This clone was counted once. V gene TRBV7-8 combines with J gene TRBJ1-1; no clear D gene. The CDR3 covers 15 residues. With 5 bases removed from V and 2 bases from J, the gap between germline ends came to 15 bases. CDR1 SGHVS and CDR2 FQNEAQ come from the germline V gene. The CDR3 region is CASSPRSGSNTEAFF. In DNA, the CDR3 is TGTGCCAGCAGCCCCAGGTCAGGATCTAACACTGAAGCTTTCTTT.

The gene calls are TRBV25-1 and TRBJ2-1; TRBD1 is a possible D gene (5 bases). Germline V lookup: CDR1 MGHDK, CDR2 SYGVNS. The CDR3 loop spans 11 amino acids. Deletions cut 7 bases from V and 11 bases from J, with 12 bases between. The CDR3 DNA sequence: TGTGCCAGCACCACGACAGACAAGCAGTTCTTC. This translates into CASTTTDKQFF.

CDR3 in DNA: TGCGCCAGCACCCCGACAGGTCCCGGTTCACCCCTCCACTTT. Translation: CASTPTGPGSPLHF. This rearrangement joins TRBV5-1 to TRBJ1-6, with D tentatively TRBD1 (6 bases). Trimming cost V 6 bases and J 9 bases, with 16 bases left between them. The CDR3 is 14 residues long. The V gene's germline CDR1 is SGHRS and CDR2 YFSETQ.

V gene TRBV27 combines with J gene TRBJ1-2, with a weak D call TRBD1 (6 bases). Per germline, CDR1 MNHEY and CDR2 SMNVEV (reference sequence). V lost 5 bases, J lost 0 bases, and 19 bases lay in between. There are 17 residues in the CDR3. The CDR3 protein is CASSPPQGLGANYGYTF. The CDR3 DNA follows: TGTGCCAGCAGTCCCCCCCAGGGGTTGGGAGCTAACTATGGCTACACCTTC.

The chain couples TRBV27 to TRBJ2-5; a weak D match, TRBD2 (7 bases). This CDR3 is 14 amino acids long. Germline loops: CDR1 MNHEY, CDR2 SMNVEV (reference sequence). Trimming took off 6 bases at V and 6 bases at J, with 17 bases between the two ends. CDR3 region: CASRELGGPQTQYF. The CDR3 bases are TGTGCCAGCAGGGAGCTGGGGGGGCCGCAGACCCAGTACTTC.

The rearrangement uses TRBV28 and TRBJ2-7; 7 nucleotides line up with TRBD1. The ends lost 2 bases at V and 3 bases at J; junction bases unmatched: 4. Germline V lookup: CDR1 MDHEN, CDR2 SYDVKM. This CDR3 spans 14 amino acids. The CDR3, as DNA: TGTGCCAGCAGTTTAGGGGACAGTAACTACGAGCAGTACTTC. Protein: CASSLGDSNYEQYF.

The chain joins TRBV30 to TRBJ2-3; 7 bases match TRBD2. The CDR3 contains 17 residues. CDR1 GTSNPN and CDR2 SVGIG come from the germline V gene (reference sequence). With V trimmed by 0 bases and J by 2 bases, 11 bases remained unmatched. The CDR3 bases are TGTGCCTGGAGTGTACGAGGGACTACCGTATACACAGATACGCAGTATTTT. It translates to CAWSVRGTTVYTDTQYF. Based on the CDR3 plus reference TRBV30 and TRBJ2-3, the full variable domain is SQTIHQWPATLVQPVGSPLSLECTVEGTSNPNLYWYRQAAGRGLQLLFYSVGIGQISSEVPQNLSASRPQDRQFILSSKKLLLSDSGFYLCAWSVRGTTVYTDTQYFGPGTRLTVL.

V gene TRBV5-1 combines with J gene TRBJ2-2, with 8 bases identical to TRBD1. Unmatched junction bases numbered 11, after V lost 9 bases and J lost 1 base. CDR1 is SGHRS and CDR2 is YFSETQ in the germline V gene. The CDR3 extends over 16 amino acids. CDR3 region: CATRSSGTGNTGELFF. In DNA form, the CDR3 reads TGCGCCACCAGATCCTCCGGGACAGGGAACACCGGGGAGCTGTTTTTT.

This clone has only one observation. This chain connects TRBV3-1 (or the pseudogene TRBV3-2) to TRBJ1-1; D call uncertain. CDR1 is LGHDT and CDR2 is YNNKEL in the germline V gene (reference sequence). V lost 0 bases and J lost 9, with 17 bases in between. The CDR3 has 15 amino acids. The CDR3 DNA follows: TGTGCCAGCAGCCAAGATCGGGGTAGCGGCAGTCAAGCTTTCTTT. This gives the protein CASSQDRGSGSQAFF.

This clone showed up just once. The chain combines TRBV5-1 with TRBJ2-7; D is uncertain. V lost 0 bases and J 3 bases, leaving 22 bases between the germline ends. This CDR3 has 18 amino acids. Germline V gene lookup returns CDR1 SGHRS and CDR2 YFSETQ. CDR3 amino acids: CASSLAGINGVTHYEQYF. The CDR3 bases are TGCGCCAGCAGCTTGGCCGGAATCAATGGAGTTACACACTACGAGCAGTACTTC.

V usage is TRBV19 and J usage is TRBJ2-1, with D possibly TRBD2 on 7 matching bases. Germline loops: CDR1 LNHDA, CDR2 SQIVND (reference sequence). This CDR3 contains 16 residues. The germline V and J ends were trimmed by 7 bases and 3 bases, with 19 bases remaining between them. This CDR3 is CASTPKGGNNYNEQFF. The CDR3 nucleotides are TGTGCCAGTACCCCTAAGGGGGGGAATAACTACAATGAGCAGTTCTTC.

The chain is built from TRBV6-6 and TRBJ2-5; D is unresolved. There are 11 residues in the CDR3. The germline V and J ends were trimmed by 7 bases and 3 bases, with 6 bases remaining between them. CDR1 and CDR2 (germline): MNHNY, SVGAGI (reference sequence). The CDR3 DNA is TGTGCCAGCACGGAGAAAGAGACCCAGTACTTC. It specifies CASTEKETQYF.

The chain recombines TRBV19 with TRBJ1-5, with 9 nucleotides matching TRBD1. The V gene's germline CDR1 is LNHDA and CDR2 SQIVND (reference sequence). This CDR3 is built from 16 residues. V lost 1 base, J lost 9 bases, and 10 bases stayed unmatched. The CDR3 bases are TGTGCCAGTAGTATAGCCTCGGGACAGGGCGGGAGGCCCCAGCATTTT. Translated, it gives CASSIASGQGGRPQHF. Together with reference TRBV19 and TRBJ1-5, the CDR3 gives the full variable domain: DGGITQSPKYLFRKEGQNVTLSCEQNLNHDAMYWYRQDPGQGLRLIYYSQIVNDFQKGDIAEGYSVSREKKESFPLTVTSAQKNPTAFYLCASSIASGQGGRPQHFGDGTRLSIL.

V usage is TRBV24-1 and J usage is TRBJ2-1; 8 bases match TRBD1. Germline assignment: CDR1 KGHDR and CDR2 SFDVKD. The trim removed 4 bases at V and 7 bases at J, leaving 5 bases unmatched. The length of the CDR3 is 14 residues. The CDR3 DNA reads TGTGCCACCAGTGAGCCCGGGACAGGTAATGAGCAGTTCTTC. As protein: CATSEPGTGNEQFF.

The chain combines TRBV19 with TRBJ2-7, with 7 bases lining up with TRBD1. The CDR3 has 14 residues. Germline CDR1 LNHDA, CDR2 SQIVND (reference sequence). V lost 5 bases to trimming and J lost 4 bases; unmatched junction nucleotides: 8. The CDR3: CASSPETGKYEQYF. The CDR3 DNA follows: TGTGCCAGTAGTCCCGAGACAGGGAAGTACGAGCAGTACTTC.